Listed below are T cell receptor beta chains from one sample, sequenced in a study of T cells in Graves' hyperthyroidism and ophthalmopathy. From the multiplex PCR reads, TCRdb called clonotypes with MiXCR, one entry per CDR3 protein. The data show hundreds of thousands of distinct CDR3 sequences, with around 25% seen just once and more than 60% held by the top ten. Source material: blood. The receptors were gathered from a man between 50 and 59 years old with Graves' hyperthyroidism. CDR3s include the opening cysteine and the closing phenylalanine or tryptophan. A D gene is named only where the DNA matches it firmly. Not all rows give a size; the values are once, few, many and, for expanded clones, a class.

>TRBD2|TRBV20-1|TRBJ2-7|few
TGCAGTGCTATAAGACTAGCGGGAGGGCCCGACGAGCAGTACTTC
CSAIRLAGGPDEQYF
>-|TRBV5-1|TRBJ2-4|-
TGCGCCAGCAGCTTGGACGGGCCCCTAGACATTCAGTACTTC
CASSLDGPLDIQYF
>-|TRBV5-1|TRBJ1-1|many
TGCGCCAGCAGCACCACTGGGAACACTGAAGCTTTCTTT
CASSTTGNTEAFF
>TRBD1|TRBV6-2/TRBV6-3|TRBJ2-3|few
TGTGCCAGCAGTTCGGACAGGGGGAGAGTTGCGCAGTATTTT
CASSSDRGRVAQYF
>-|TRBV18|TRBJ2-1|-
TGTGCCAGCTCACCACCCACTAGTGGGAATGAGCAGTTCTTC
CASSPPTSGNEQFF
>-|TRBV7-9|TRBJ2-2|-
TGTGCCAGCGATTCGACTAAGACCGGGGAGCTGTTTTTT
CASDSTKTGELFF
>-|TRBV29-1|TRBJ1-2|few
TGCAGCGTACAGGGTAGTAGCTATGGCTACACCTTC
CSVQGSSYGYTF
>-|TRBV28|TRBJ1-2|-
TGTGCCAGCAGTTTATGGGGCCTCGCCTCCGGTGGCTACACCTTC
CASSLWGLASGGYTF
>-|TRBV7-2|TRBJ2-3|-
TGTGCCAGCAGCTTAGGAGGGGCCCGCGATACGCAGTATTTT
CASSLGGARDTQYF
>-|TRBV2|TRBJ1-2|-
TGTGCCAGCAGTGAAAGGGCGCCTAGAGGCTACACCTTC
CASSERAPRGYTF
>-|TRBV27|TRBJ1-2|-
TGTGCCAGCAGTCAGGGACGAGGCTACACCTTC
CASSQGRGYTF
>-|TRBV6-9|TRBJ1-1|-
TGTGCCAGCAGTTATTTTCCAGGGAGGAACACTGAAGCTTTCTTT
CASSYFPGRNTEAFF
>-|TRBV20-1|TRBJ2-1|few
TGCAGTGCTAGCTTTCTTACAAATGAGCAGTTCTTC
CSASFLTNEQFF
>-|TRBV28|TRBJ2-7|-
TGTGCCAGCAGCCCAATTCCGGGAACCTACGAGCAGTACTTC
CASSPIPGTYEQYF
>-|TRBV11-2|TRBJ2-5|-
TGTGCCAGCAGCTTCAGGGCAGTTCAAGAGACCCAGTACTTC
CASSFRAVQETQYF
>-|TRBV29-1|TRBJ1-1|many
TGCAGCGTTCCCACAGGAGCTGAAGCTTTCTTT
CSVPTGAEAFF
>TRBD2|TRBV7-2|TRBJ2-1|many
TGTGCCAGCAGCTTAGGCCCGCGCGGGAGGGCCCATGAGCAGTTCTTC
CASSLGPRGRAHEQFF
>TRBD2|TRBV7-2|TRBJ2-1|-
TGTGCCAGCAGCTTAGATAGCGGGAGGGCCTGGGGGCAGTTCTTC
CASSLDSGRAWGQFF
>TRBD2|TRBV3-1|TRBJ2-7|many
TGTGCCAGCAGCCTACGGGGGGCCTACGAGCAGTACTTC
CASSLRGAYEQYF
>TRBD1|TRBV7-2|TRBJ1-1|-
TGTGCCAGCAGCGTAGCCGGGACAGTGAACACTGAAGCTCTCTTT
CASSVAGTVNTEALF
>-|TRBV28|TRBJ2-7|-
TGTGCCAGCAGTGCGGGGCCCTCCTACGAGCAGTACTTC
CASSAGPSYEQYF
>-|TRBV14|TRBJ2-3|-
TGTGCCAGCAGCCAAGATAGGAATACGCAGTATTTT
CASSQDRNTQYF
>-|TRBV2|TRBJ1-1|few
TGTGCCAGCAGTGACACAGGATACACTGAAGCTTTCTTT
CASSDTGYTEAFF
>TRBD2|TRBV5-1|TRBJ2-7|once
TGCGCCAGCAGCTCCTCGGCGGGAGGGCCCTACGAGCAGTACTTC
CASSSSAGGPYEQYF
>-|TRBV5-1|TRBJ2-7|-
TGCGCCAGCAGCTTGCCCTCCGGGACGGCCGAGCAGTACTTC
CASSLPSGTAEQYF
>-|TRBV11-2|TRBJ2-1|few
TGTGCCAGCAATTACCCCGCGGTTGAGCAGTTCTTC
CASNYPAVEQFF
>-|TRBV3-1|TRBJ2-1|few
TGTGCCAGTAGCACAGGGATATCATACAATGAGCAGTTCTTC
CASSTGISYNEQFF
>-|TRBV27|TRBJ2-5|-
TGTGCCAGCAGTCCCAGACGACAGGCCCAAGAGACCCAGTACTTC
CASSPRRQAQETQYF
>-|TRBV28|TRBJ2-3|many
TGTGCCAGCAGTCTAAGGGGCAACACAGATACGCAGTATTTT
CASSLRGNTDTQYF
>-|TRBV19|TRBJ1-1|few
TGTGCCAGTAGTATAGCCGGGGGTGGGACTGAAGCTTTCTTT
CASSIAGGGTEAFF
>TRBD1|TRBV7-9|TRBJ1-1|few
TGTGCCAGCAGCTTAGAGGGGACAGCAGCTGAAGCTTTCTTT
CASSLEGTAAEAFF
>-|TRBV11-2|TRBJ2-5|many
TGTGCCAGCAGCTTAGAGGGCCTATACCAAGAGACCCAGTACTTC
CASSLEGLYQETQYF
>-|TRBV2|TRBJ2-2|few
TGTGCCAGCAGTGAAGTAGGCAACACCGGGGAGCTGTTTTTT
CASSEVGNTGELFF
>-|TRBV5-6|TRBJ2-5|few
TGTGCCAGCAGCTTTGGAGCGGACCAAGAGACCCAGTACTTC
CASSFGADQETQYF
>TRBD2|TRBV18|TRBJ2-2|-
TGTGCCAGCTCACCACCCGCGGGAGGGGAATCCGGGGAGCTGTTTTTT
CASSPPAGGESGELFF
>-|TRBV5-6|TRBJ2-5|-
TGTGCCAGCAGCCACGGACAGTCGGAGACCCAGTACTTC
CASSHGQSETQYF
>TRBD2|TRBV7-3|TRBJ2-7|-
TGTGCCAGCAGCTTGTTTACTAGCGGGAGGGCCAATGAGCAGTACTTC
CASSLFTSGRANEQYF
>TRBD2|TRBV6-1|TRBJ2-5|-
TGTGCCAGCATATTGACGGGAGGAGAGACCCGGTACTTC
CASILTGGETRYF
>-|TRBV3-1|TRBJ2-3|once
TGTGCCAGCAGCCAAAGGGGGATAGATACGCAGTATTTT
CASSQRGIDTQYF
>TRBD1|TRBV7-9|TRBJ2-1|-
TGTGCCAGCAGCTTCTGGGACAGGGGTGATGAGCAGTTCTTC
CASSFWDRGDEQFF
>-|TRBV12-3/TRBV12-4|TRBJ1-4|-
TGTGCCAGCAGAGTGGGGGGGGCTCGTGAAAAACTGTTTTTT
CASRVGGAREKLFF
>-|TRBV11-2|TRBJ2-7|-
TGTGCCAGCAGTCCCGTTCTTACACTTTCCTCCTACGAGCAGTACTTC
CASSPVLTLSSYEQYF
>-|TRBV6-9|TRBJ1-3|few
TGTGCCAGCAGATTCGCTACAGGGACTGGAAACACCATATATTTT
CASRFATGTGNTIYF
>TRBD2|TRBV28|TRBJ2-1|many
TGTGCCAGCAGTGAAGCGGGAGGGCCCTCCTACAATGAGCAGTTCTTC
CASSEAGGPSYNEQFF
>-|TRBV6-1|TRBJ1-2|few
TGTGCCAGCAGCCTTGGGATTAACTATGGCTACACCTTC
CASSLGINYGYTF
>TRBD2|TRBV12-3/TRBV12-4|TRBJ2-2|-
TGTGCCAGCAGTCGGATAGCGGGAATCAACACCGGGGAGCTGTTTTTT
CASSRIAGINTGELFF
>TRBD1|TRBV24-1|TRBJ2-2|-
TGTGCCACCAGTGATACGACAGGGGGCGCTGGTAACACCGGGGAGCTGTTTTTT
CATSDTTGGAGNTGELFF
>-|TRBV13|TRBJ2-3|-
TGTGCCAGCAGCCCGTCAGTCACTAGCACAGATACGCAGTATTTT
CASSPSVTSTDTQYF
>TRBD2|TRBV5-6|TRBJ2-7|-
TGTGCCAGCAGCTTGGAACTAGCGGGAGTCGAGCAGTACTTC
CASSLELAGVEQYF
>-|TRBV5-1|TRBJ2-7|few
TGCGCCAGCAGCTTGGCCCAGGCTGCTCGGTACGAGCAGTACTTC
CASSLAQAARYEQYF
>TRBD1|TRBV18|TRBJ1-2|-
TGTGCCAGCTCACCCAAAAATACAGGGGATGGCTACACCTTC
CASSPKNTGDGYTF
>-|TRBV6-2/TRBV6-3|TRBJ1-4|-
TGTGCCAGCAGGGCTTTTTTGCCCTTTAATGAAAAACTGTTTTTT
CASRAFLPFNEKLFF
>-|TRBV2|TRBJ2-1|few
TGTGCCAGCACCCGGGACTTATCCTACAATGAGCAGTTCTTC
CASTRDLSYNEQFF
>-|TRBV20-1|TRBJ2-2|-
TGCAGTGCTAGGCGGCCATCCGGGGAGCTGTTTTTT
CSARRPSGELFF